The rows below give T cell receptor beta chains drawn from one sample of a study of blood T cell repertoires in COVID-19. Assay used: immunoSEQ multiplex PCR; TCRdb lists only in-frame clones, some missing. The table includes a few hundred thousand clones, approximately 87% detected once. Source material: peripheral blood. These receptors were obtained from a woman aged 45-59 years who had recovered from COVID-19. The CDR3 runs from the conserved cysteine through the conserved F or W.

TRBV29-1	CSVALARSTDTQYF
TRBV29-1	CSVTSGSFGEQYF
TRBV28	CASSRATNEKLFF
TRBV6-5	CASTPNLAGVETQYF
TRBV5-1	CASFRQGLDNEQFF
TRBV6-1	CASSYNVHEQYF
TRBV9	CASSVSGGLQETQYF
TRBV5-4	CASSLPGNLVQFF
TRBV7-2	CASSLSAGETYEQYF
TRBV28	CATWGGNTEAFF
TRBV28	CASSSKPERETQYF
TRBV9	CASSPGPGYEQYF
TRBV28	CASSPGQSLLHTTLGANVLTF
TRBV11-2	CASSLDGGVWRETQYF
TRBV5-6	CASSLDGASNQPQHF
TRBV27	CASSSLDRPTDYGYTF
TRBV6-2/TRBV6-3	CASSPGLAGMGTDTQYF
TRBV3-1/TRBV3-2	CASSQAYSGTGSNYGYTF
TRBV30	CAWSVRGSDTIYF
TRBV18	CASSPPAGGDNEQFF
TRBV11-3	CASSADYYNEQFF
TRBV23-1	CASGPPGGGVEQYF
TRBV10-1	CASSESRGDYMNEQFF
TRBV9	CASSGGYSGVEDTQYF
TRBV28	CASSFPLNRRELITEQYF
TRBV7-8	CASSATVNTEAFF
TRBV29-1	CSVVRQGNYEQYF
TRBV7-2	CASSSSGGGYNEQFF
TRBV4-3	CASSQEDRGGGYEQYF
TRBV27	CASSFASSYEQYF
TRBV4-3	CASSQLFDSYNEQFF
TRBV5-8	CASSNKIQEAFF
TRBV9	CASSPWTETYEQYF
TRBV7-2	CASSLNGGGPEQYF
TRBV10-2	CASSDLGGGNTEAFF
TRBV5-1	CASSNGLADTGELFF